This entry lists 27 T cell receptor beta chains sequenced from one sample in a study of blood T cells in healthy people across ages. Together with a sample-barcoded 5' primer, a J-beta primer mix was included in a second PCR lasting about 6 to 12 cycles. TCRdb re-analysed the 5' RACE reads in MiXCR, keeping a single row per CDR3 protein. The sample lists some 1.1 million distinct CDR3 sequences; 35% to 45% were seen once. The sequencing sample was made of blood. The receptors come from a young man in good health.

A note on this clonotype: A read error may explain this, as a much larger clone is one base away. This chain connects TRBV20-1 to TRBJ2-1; D gene uncertain. Looked up from germline, CDR1 is DFQATT and CDR2 is SNEGSKA (reference sequence). V was trimmed by 6 bases and J by 5 bases, leaving 8 bases between them. The CDR3 is 11 residues long. CDR3 protein: CSAELDNEQFF. For the CDR3, the DNA is TGCAGTGCCGAACTCGACAATGAGCAGTTCTTC.

The J gene is TRBJ1-2, the V gene TRBV10-3; no clear D. The length of the CDR3 is 11 residues. The germline V gene encodes CDR1 ENHRY and CDR2 SYGVKD. The germline V and J ends were trimmed by 10 bases and 3 bases, with 9 bases remaining between them. CDR3 DNA sequence: TGTGCCACCTCGAATGACTATGGCTACACCTTC. The encoded protein is CATSNDYGYTF.

The V call is TRBV11-2, the J call TRBJ1-4; D uncertain. The CDR3 totals 15 residues. Trimming removed 5 bases from V and 3 bases from J, with 13 bases in between. Germline CDR1 is SGHAT and CDR2 is FQNNGV. CDR3 sequence reads: CASSADGTSNEKLFF. DNA of the CDR3: TGTGCCAGCAGCGCGGACGGAACTTCTAATGAAAAACTGTTTTTT. The variable domain in full, completed from reference TRBV11-2 and TRBJ1-4, reads EAGVAQSPRYKIIEKRQSVAFWCNPISGHATLYWYQQILGQGPKLLIQFQNNGVVDDSQLPKDRFSAERLKGVDSTLKIQPAKLEDSAVYLCASSADGTSNEKLFFGSGTQLSVL.

Worth noting for this clonotype: A read error may account for a junction end that differs from germline. The chain recombines TRBV7-2 with TRBJ2-3, with 14 bases identical to TRBD2. The germline V gene has CDR1 SGHTA and CDR2 FQGNSA. This CDR3 spans 18 amino acids. The CDR3 protein is CANSLRTSGGLSTDTQYF. DNA of the CDR3: TGTGCCAACAGCTTAAGGACTAGCGGGGGGCTTAGCACAGATACGCAGTATTTT.

The DNA of the CDR3 is TGCGCCAGCAGCTCCCTTGGGCGGGAGGCTTTCTTT. This sequence encodes CASSSLGREAFF. This sequence joins TRBV5-1 and TRBJ1-1, with D unclear. Germline values: CDR1 SGHRS, CDR2 YFSETQ. The CDR3 sequence is 12 residues long. V lost 3 bases to trimming and J lost 11 bases, with 14 bases between them.

This clonotype was counted only a few times. J is TRBJ1-2 and V is TRBV27; weak D call: TRBD1 (5 bases). The CDR3 extends over 14 amino acids. Germline CDR1 is MNHEY and CDR2 is SMNVEV (reference sequence). V lost 6 bases to trimming and J lost 6 bases, with 17 bases between them. The CDR3 region is CASRVRDGHNGYTF. CDR3 DNA sequence: TGTGCCAGCAGGGTTCGGGACGGTCATAATGGCTACACCTTC.

The table lists this clonotype with a few counts. J is TRBJ1-2 and V is TRBV5-6; no reliable D call. The CDR3 runs to 13 residues. Germline V gene lookup returns CDR1 SGHDT and CDR2 YYEEEE. With 2 bases removed from V and 9 bases from J, the gap between germline ends came to 14 bases. CDR3 DNA: TGTGCCAGCAGCTTACGGCCTGAAGTAAGCTACACCTTC. It translates to CASSLRPEVSYTF. The full variable domain, its missing parts supplied by reference TRBV5-6 and TRBJ1-2, is DAGVTQSPTHLIKTRGQQVTLRCSPKSGHDTVSWYQQALGQGPQFIFQYYEEEERQRGNFPDRFSGHQFPNYSSELNVNALLLGDSALYLCASSLRPEVSYTFGSGTRLTVV.

The chain links TRBV20-1 to TRBJ2-3; TRBD2 aligns across 8 bases. Unmatched junction bases numbered 17, after V lost 4 bases and J lost 5 bases. Germline CDR1 is DFQATT and CDR2 is SNEGSKA (reference sequence). The CDR3 loop spans 17 amino acids. For the CDR3, the DNA is TGCAGTGCTATAGAAACCCTCACTAGCGGAGCCCAAGATACGCAGTATTTT. It is translated as CSAIETLTSGAQDTQYF.

CDR3 in DNA: TGTGCCAGCAGGACGAATGAAAAACTGTTTTTT. This codes for CASRTNEKLFF. The chain links TRBV6-6 to TRBJ1-4; D gene uncertain. The V gene lost 6 bases and the J gene lost 5 bases, with 4 bases spanning the gap. The CDR3 loop spans 11 amino acids. Germline V gene sequence: CDR1 MNHNY, CDR2 SVGAGI (reference sequence).

The V gene is TRBV7-9, the J gene TRBJ2-3, with 9 bases fitting TRBD1. The germline CDR1 and CDR2 sequences are SEHNR and FQNEAQ (reference sequence). V shed 3 bases and J 1 base; nucleotides not matched to a gene: 5. This CDR3 has 16 residues. CDR3 nucleotide sequence: TGTGCCAGCAGCTTTGGGGACAGGGCGGGCACAGATACGCAGTATTTT. Encoded protein: CASSFGDRAGTDTQYF.

This clonotype was seen many times. The V call is TRBV4-3, the J call TRBJ2-1, with D perhaps TRBD1 or TRBD2 (5 bases each). Trimming stripped 1 base from V and 1 base from J, with 8 bases between. The CDR3 sequence is 15 residues long. Germline CDR1 is LGHNA and CDR2 is YSLEER. The CDR3 is CASSQVRGSYNEQFF. CDR3 bases: TGCGCCAGCAGCCAAGTGAGGGGTTCCTACAATGAGCAGTTCTTC.

Comment on this clonotype: One end of the junction is discordant with germline, which a read error may explain. For the CDR3, the DNA is TGTTCCACCAGTGACCGACTAGGCGCAAGGAATGAGCAGTACTTC. Amino acids: CSTSDRLGARNEQYF. The chain links TRBV24-1 to TRBJ2-4; tentatively, D is TRBD2 (6 bases). The CDR3 has 15 amino acids. Germline values: CDR1 KGHDR, CDR2 SFDVKD.

V is TRBV6-6 and J is TRBJ2-3, with 7 positions matching TRBD1. With 0 bases clipped from V and 3 bases from J, the junction kept 9 bases outside the gene matches. CDR1 MNHNY and CDR2 SVGAGI come from the germline V gene (reference sequence). This CDR3 contains 17 residues. CDR3 nucleotide sequence: TGTGCCAGCAGTTACTCTTGGACAGGAATTTCTACAGATACGCAGTATTTT. Amino acids: CASSYSWTGISTDTQYF.

The rearrangement joins TRBV4-2 to TRBJ1-2; D remains ambiguous. Per germline, CDR1 LGHNA and CDR2 YNFKEQ. V lost 7 bases, J lost 0 bases, and 12 bases lay in between. This CDR3 has 14 amino acids. The CDR3 DNA reads TGTGCCAGCACCCCGGACCTGACTAACTATGGCTACACCTTC. Amino acids: CASTPDLTNYGYTF.

V gene TRBV4-2 combines with J gene TRBJ1-5, with a possible D match to TRBD1 (6 bases). Looked up from germline, CDR1 is LGHNA and CDR2 is YNFKEQ. This CDR3 has 16 residues. V shed 3 bases and J shed 4 bases, with 16 bases lying between them. CDR3 DNA sequence: TGTGCCAGCAGCCATACTGCAGGACAGATTAATCAGCCCCAGCATTTT. Translating gives CASSHTAGQINQPQHF.

The chain couples TRBV12-3 or TRBV12-4 to TRBJ2-5, with TRBD2 as a possible D gene (5 bases). The CDR3 runs to 15 residues. Between the trimmed V and J ends, which lost 5 bases and 1 base, there was a span of 14 bases. This chain's CDR3 is CASSARTEVQETQYF. The CDR3 coding sequence is TGTGCCAGCAGTGCCCGGACGGAGGTCCAAGAGACCCAGTACTTC.

A word on this clonotype: The junction departs from germline at one end; a sequencing error may be responsible. This chain connects TRBV7-2 to TRBJ2-1; D not certain. This CDR3 comprises 14 residues. Germline values: CDR1 SGHTA, CDR2 FQGNSA. DNA of the CDR3: TGCGCCAGCCGCCACGAGCGACCGGACAATGAGCAGTTCTTC. It yields the protein CASRHERPDNEQFF.

This clonotype came up once. The chain employs TRBV4-3 and TRBJ2-2; D call uncertain. Trimming removed 0 bases from V and 0 bases from J, with 11 bases in between. Germline V gives CDR1 LGHNA, CDR2 YSLEER. There are 17 residues in the CDR3. The CDR3 sequence: CASSQDLTETNTGELFF. DNA for the CDR3: TGCGCCAGCAGCCAAGATCTGACGGAGACGAACACCGGGGAGCTGTTTTTT.

The rearrangement joins TRBV12-3 or TRBV12-4 to TRBJ1-1, with D unresolved. Trimming shortened V by 3 bases and J by 6 bases, and 8 bases separated the two germline ends. The length of the CDR3 is 12 residues. Here the CDR3 reads CASSFGAAEAFF. CDR3 nucleotides: TGTGCCAGCAGTTTTGGCGCAGCTGAAGCTTTCTTT.

This clonotype was detected a few times. The chain joins TRBV7-9 to TRBJ1-4; no clear D. V was pared by 5 bases and J by 3 bases, with 10 bases between. In germline, CDR1 is SEHNR, CDR2 FQNEAQ (reference sequence). The CDR3 is 14 residues long. CDR3 nucleotides: TGTGCCAGCAGCCCCGGGAGCTCTAATGAAAAACTGTTTTTT. Protein sequence: CASSPGSSNEKLFF.

This clonotype has just a few counts. The V and J genes are TRBV20-1 and TRBJ1-2, with 7 nucleotides matching TRBD1. Germline CDR1 reads DFQATT; CDR2 reads SNEGSKA (reference sequence). There are 13 residues in the CDR3. J lost 7 bases, V lost 6 bases, and 11 bases had no gene match. The CDR3 DNA is TGCAGTGCCACGGACAGGTTAAAGGGTGGCTACACCTTC. Amino acid sequence: CSATDRLKGGYTF.

In nucleotides, the CDR3 is TGTGCCAGCAGCCTCCCGAGACAGAGCCACGAGCAGTACTTC. It yields the protein CASSLPRQSHEQYF. The chain employs TRBV5-7 and TRBJ2-7; possible D gene TRBD1, 5 bases. TRBV5-7 is an ORF, and what it does is uncertain. Trimming left V 4 bases short and J 5 bases short, with 16 bases between. This CDR3 has 14 residues.

This clonotype was observed a few times. The chain recombines TRBV4-2 with TRBJ1-4, with D perhaps TRBD1 (6 bases). This CDR3 is 15 amino acids long. Deletions cut 3 bases from V and 5 bases from J, with 13 bases between. Germline values: CDR1 LGHNA, CDR2 YNFKEQ. CDR3 nucleotides: TGTGCCAGCAGCCAGGAACAGGGTAGGAATGAAAAACTGTTTTTT. Residues: CASSQEQGRNEKLFF.

Only a few counts were recorded for this clonotype. The V and J genes are TRBV28 and TRBJ1-4; D might be TRBD1 (6 bases). Per germline, CDR1 MDHEN and CDR2 SYDVKM. The V and J ends lost 6 bases and 10 bases respectively, with 21 bases between them. The CDR3 extends over 15 amino acids. DNA for the CDR3: TGTGCCAGCAGCCCGCAGGGGAAGGGGCTCAGAAAACTGTTTTTT. Its translation is CASSPQGKGLRKLFF.

This clonotype was seen at least ten times. The V call is TRBV5-5, the J call TRBJ2-1; the D is unclear. The V gene lost 2 bases and the J gene lost 4 bases, with 16 bases spanning the gap. CDR1 is SGHKS and CDR2 is YYEKEE in the germline V gene (reference sequence). The CDR3 has 16 residues. The CDR3 spells CASSLKAAVNYNEQFF. CDR3 nucleotides: TGTGCCAGCAGCTTAAAGGCGGCAGTAAATTACAATGAGCAGTTCTTC.

Ten or more counts support this clonotype. The chain combines TRBV20-1 with TRBJ2-3; D call uncertain. Germline CDR1 reads DFQATT; CDR2 reads SNEGSKA (reference sequence). The CDR3 has 11 amino acids. The germline V and J ends were trimmed by 4 bases and 5 bases, with 7 bases remaining between them. The CDR3 loop reads CSATVLDTQYF. The CDR3 coding sequence is TGCAGTGCTACGGTCCTAGATACGCAGTATTTT.

CDR3 DNA: TGTGCCAGCAGCAAGAAACAGGTGAACACTGAAGCTTTCTTT. The encoded protein is CASSKKQVNTEAFF. The chain carries TRBV21-1 and TRBJ1-1; TRBD1, the D gene given by the table, was not confirmed from the DNA. TRBV21-1 is labeled a pseudogene. This CDR3 comprises 14 residues.